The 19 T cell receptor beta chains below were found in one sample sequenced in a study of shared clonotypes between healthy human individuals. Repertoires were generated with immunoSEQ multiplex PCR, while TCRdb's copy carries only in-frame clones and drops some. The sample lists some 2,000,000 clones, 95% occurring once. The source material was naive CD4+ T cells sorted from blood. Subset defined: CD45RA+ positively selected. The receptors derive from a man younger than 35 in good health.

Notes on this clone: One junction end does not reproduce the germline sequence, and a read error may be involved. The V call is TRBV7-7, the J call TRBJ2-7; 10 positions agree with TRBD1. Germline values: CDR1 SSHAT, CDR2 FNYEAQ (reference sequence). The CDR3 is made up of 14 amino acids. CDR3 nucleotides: TGTGCTAGCAGCTCGGACAGGGGGTCCGGCGAGCAGTACTTC. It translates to CASSSDRGSGEQYF.

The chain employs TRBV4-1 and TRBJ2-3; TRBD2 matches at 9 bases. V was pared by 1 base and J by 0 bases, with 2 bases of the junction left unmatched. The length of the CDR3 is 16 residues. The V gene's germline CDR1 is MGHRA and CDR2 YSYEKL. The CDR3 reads CASSQVLAGSTDTQYF. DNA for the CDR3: TGCGCCAGCAGCCAAGTCCTAGCGGGGAGCACAGATACGCAGTATTTT.

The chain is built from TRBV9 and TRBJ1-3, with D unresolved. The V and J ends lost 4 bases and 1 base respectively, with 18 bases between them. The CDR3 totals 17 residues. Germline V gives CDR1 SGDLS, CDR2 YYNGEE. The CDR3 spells CASSYDLHGLSGNTIYF. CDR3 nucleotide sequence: TGTGCCAGCAGCTACGATTTACACGGATTATCTGGAAACACCATATATTTT.

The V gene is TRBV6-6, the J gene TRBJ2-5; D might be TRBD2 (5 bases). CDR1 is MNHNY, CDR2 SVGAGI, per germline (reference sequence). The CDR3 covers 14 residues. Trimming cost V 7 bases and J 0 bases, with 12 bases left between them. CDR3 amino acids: CASTVGVYQETQYF. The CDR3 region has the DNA TGTGCCAGCACCGTCGGGGTCTACCAAGAGACCCAGTACTTC.

CDR3 in DNA: TGTGCCAGCAGGGAAAAGGGGGGGTCTAATGAAAAACTGTTTTTT. This translates into CASREKGGSNEKLFF. The chain carries TRBV28 and TRBJ1-4; D may be TRBD1 (6 bases). V was cut by 6 bases and J by 3 bases, with 14 bases left in between. There are 15 residues in the CDR3. CDR1 MDHEN and CDR2 SYDVKM come from the germline V gene.

The CDR3 region has the DNA TGCGCCAGCAGCTTGGGTGGGGCGCTCAGGGAAAAACTGTTTTTT. This translates into CASSLGGALREKLFF. V is TRBV5-1 and J is TRBJ1-4; weak D call: TRBD1 (5 bases). V shed 0 bases and J shed 8 bases, with 14 bases lying between them. Per germline, CDR1 SGHRS and CDR2 YFSETQ. The CDR3 length is 15 residues. The variable domain in full, completed from reference TRBV5-1 and TRBJ1-4, reads KAGVTQTPRYLIKTRGQQVTLSCSPISGHRSVSWYQQTPGQGLQFLFEYFSETQRNKGNFPGRFSGRQFSNSRSEMNVSTLELGDSALYLCASSLGGALREKLFFGSGTQLSVL.

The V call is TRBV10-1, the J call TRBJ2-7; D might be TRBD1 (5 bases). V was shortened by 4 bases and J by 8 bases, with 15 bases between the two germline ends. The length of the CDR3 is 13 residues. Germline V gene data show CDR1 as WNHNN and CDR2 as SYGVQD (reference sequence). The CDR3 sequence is CASSAKGRVQQYF. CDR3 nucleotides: TGCGCCAGCAGTGCAAAGGGGCGCGTACAGCAGTACTTC.

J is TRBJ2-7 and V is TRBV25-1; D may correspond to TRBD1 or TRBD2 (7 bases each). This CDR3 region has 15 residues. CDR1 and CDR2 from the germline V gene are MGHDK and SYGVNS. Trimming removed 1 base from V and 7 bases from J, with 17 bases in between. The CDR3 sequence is CASSESGGRGREQYF. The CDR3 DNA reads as TGTGCCAGCAGTGAATCGGGAGGCAGGGGGAGGGAGCAGTACTTC.

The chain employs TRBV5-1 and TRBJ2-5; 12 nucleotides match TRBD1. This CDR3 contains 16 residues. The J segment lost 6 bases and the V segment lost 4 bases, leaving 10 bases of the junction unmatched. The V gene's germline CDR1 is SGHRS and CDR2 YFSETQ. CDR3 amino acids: CASSLTGTGGSKTQYF. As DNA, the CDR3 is TGCGCCAGCAGCCTTACCGGGACAGGGGGCTCGAAGACCCAGTACTTC.

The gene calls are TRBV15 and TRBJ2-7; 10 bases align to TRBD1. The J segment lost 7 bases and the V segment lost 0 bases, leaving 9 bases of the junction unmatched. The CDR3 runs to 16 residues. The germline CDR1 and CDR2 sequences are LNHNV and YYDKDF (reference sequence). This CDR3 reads CATSRETGTGDGEQYF. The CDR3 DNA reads TGTGCCACCAGCAGAGAGACCGGGACAGGGGACGGTGAGCAGTACTTC.

The CDR3 is CASSLAPDRLGYEQYF. The CDR3 DNA is TGTGCCAGCAGCTTAGCTCCGGACAGGTTGGGCTACGAGCAGTACTTC. The genes are TRBV11-2 and TRBJ2-7, with TRBD1 identical over 7 bases. The germline gives CDR1 SGHAT, CDR2 FQNNGV. The V gene end was trimmed by 1 base and the J gene end by 3 bases; junction bases not matched to a gene: 9. The CDR3 is 16 residues long.

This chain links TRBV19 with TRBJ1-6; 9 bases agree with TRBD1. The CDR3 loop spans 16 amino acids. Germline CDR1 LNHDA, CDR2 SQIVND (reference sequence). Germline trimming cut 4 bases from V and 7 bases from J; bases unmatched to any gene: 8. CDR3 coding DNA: TGTGCCAGTAGTACCCCAAGGACAGGGGAGAATTCACCCCTCCACTTT. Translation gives CASSTPRTGENSPLHF. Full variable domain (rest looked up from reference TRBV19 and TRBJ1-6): DGGITQSPKYLFRKEGQNVTLSCEQNLNHDAMYWYRQDPGQGLRLIYYSQIVNDFQKGDIAEGYSVSREKKESFPLTVTSAQKNPTAFYLCASSTPRTGENSPLHFGNGTRLTVT.

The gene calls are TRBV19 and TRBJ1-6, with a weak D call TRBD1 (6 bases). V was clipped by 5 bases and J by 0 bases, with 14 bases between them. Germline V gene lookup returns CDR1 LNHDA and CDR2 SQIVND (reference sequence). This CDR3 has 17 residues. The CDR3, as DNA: TGTGCCAGTAGTGACCAGGGGCTAAACTCCTATAATTCACCCCTCCACTTT. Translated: CASSDQGLNSYNSPLHF.

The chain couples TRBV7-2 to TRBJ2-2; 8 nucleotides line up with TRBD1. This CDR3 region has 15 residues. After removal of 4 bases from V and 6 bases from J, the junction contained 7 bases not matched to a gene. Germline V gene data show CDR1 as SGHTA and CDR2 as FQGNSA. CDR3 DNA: TGTGCCAGCAGCTCAGCGACAGGGGTTGCCGGGGAGCTGTTTTTT. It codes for CASSSATGVAGELFF.

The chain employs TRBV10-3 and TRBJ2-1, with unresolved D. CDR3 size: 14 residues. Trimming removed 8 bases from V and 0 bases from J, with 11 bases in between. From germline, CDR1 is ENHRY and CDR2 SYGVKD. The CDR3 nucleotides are TGTGCCATCGAAAACCCGGCCTCCTACAATGAGCAGTTCTTC. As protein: CAIENPASYNEQFF.

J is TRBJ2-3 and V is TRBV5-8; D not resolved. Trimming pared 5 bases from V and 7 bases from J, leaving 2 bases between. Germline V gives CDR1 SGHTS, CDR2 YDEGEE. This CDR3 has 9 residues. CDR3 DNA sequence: TGTGCCAGCAGTAATACGCAGTATTTT. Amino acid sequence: CASSNTQYF.

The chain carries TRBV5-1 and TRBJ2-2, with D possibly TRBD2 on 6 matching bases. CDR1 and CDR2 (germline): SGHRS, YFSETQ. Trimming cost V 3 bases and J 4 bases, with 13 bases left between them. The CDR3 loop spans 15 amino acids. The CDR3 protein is CASSSREDGTGELFF. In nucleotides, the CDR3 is TGCGCCAGCAGCTCGAGGGAGGATGGCACCGGGGAGCTGTTTTTT.

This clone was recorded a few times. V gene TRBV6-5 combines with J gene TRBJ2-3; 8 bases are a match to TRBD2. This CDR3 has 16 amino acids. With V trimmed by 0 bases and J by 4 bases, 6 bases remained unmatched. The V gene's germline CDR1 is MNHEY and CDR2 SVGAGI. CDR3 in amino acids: CASSYSGGGNADTQYF. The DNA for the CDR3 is TGTGCCAGCAGTTACTCTGGCGGGGGGAACGCAGATACGCAGTATTTT.

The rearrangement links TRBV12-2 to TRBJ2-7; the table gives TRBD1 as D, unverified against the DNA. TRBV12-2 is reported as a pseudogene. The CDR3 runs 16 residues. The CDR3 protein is CASRFFGQVVGYEQYF. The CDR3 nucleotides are TGTGCAAGTCGCTTTTTTGGACAGGTGGTAGGGTACGAGCAGTACTTC.